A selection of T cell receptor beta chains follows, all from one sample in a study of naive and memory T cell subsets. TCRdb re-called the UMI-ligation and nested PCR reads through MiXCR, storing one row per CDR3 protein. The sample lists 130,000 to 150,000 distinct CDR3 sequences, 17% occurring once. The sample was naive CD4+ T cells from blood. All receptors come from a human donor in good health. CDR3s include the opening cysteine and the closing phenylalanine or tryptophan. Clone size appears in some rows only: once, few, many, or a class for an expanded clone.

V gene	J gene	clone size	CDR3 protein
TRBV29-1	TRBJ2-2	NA	CSVGRGGSGITGELFF
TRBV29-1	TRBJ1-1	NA	CSGGGMNTEAFF
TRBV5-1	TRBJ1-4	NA	CASSFQGAGEKLFF
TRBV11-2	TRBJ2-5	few	CASRANQGRGHLQETQYF
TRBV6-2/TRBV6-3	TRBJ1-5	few	CASSPDIRSNQPQHF
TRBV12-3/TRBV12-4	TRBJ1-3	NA	CASSDRAAGNTIYF
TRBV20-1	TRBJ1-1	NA	CSARHPTGRYTEAFF
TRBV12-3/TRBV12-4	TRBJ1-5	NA	CASRTESARDQPQHF
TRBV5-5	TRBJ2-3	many	CASNLLAGVSDTQYF
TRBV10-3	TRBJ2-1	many	CAISGTVDNEQFF
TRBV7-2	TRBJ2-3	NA	CASSLTLAASTDTQYF
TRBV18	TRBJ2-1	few	CASSPPFLAGYNEQFF
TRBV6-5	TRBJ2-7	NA	CASSSLSGTRMYEQYF
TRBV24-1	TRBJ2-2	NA	CATGAAGELFF
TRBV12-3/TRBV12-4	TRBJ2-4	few	CASGETASGRPAAKNIQYF
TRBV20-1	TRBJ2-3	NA	CSARPASGSLGMDTQYF
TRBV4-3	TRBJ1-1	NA	CASSQGSSLGTELEGNTEAFF
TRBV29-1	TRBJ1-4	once	CSVQQGWSEKLFF
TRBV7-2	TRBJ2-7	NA	CASSSTGTVRLVASYEQYF
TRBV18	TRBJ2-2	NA	CASSPQGATGELFF
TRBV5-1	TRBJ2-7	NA	CASSGGLDLYYEQYF
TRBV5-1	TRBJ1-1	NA	CASSPEQYTEAFF
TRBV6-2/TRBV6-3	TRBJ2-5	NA	CASSYWAEETQYF
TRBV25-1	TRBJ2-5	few	CASSGMGQQETQYF
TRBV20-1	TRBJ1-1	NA	CSATDPRGTEAFF
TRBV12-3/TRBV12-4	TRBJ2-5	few	CASSYSGTSGRRETQYF
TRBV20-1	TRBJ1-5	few	CSARDRGLSNQPQHF
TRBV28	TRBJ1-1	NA	CASSLWQVMNTEAFF
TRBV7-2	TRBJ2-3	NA	CASSYPRPSNTDTQYF
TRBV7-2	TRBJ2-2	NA	CASSIGPLTANTGELFF
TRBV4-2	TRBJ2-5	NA	CASSQEKGLAGGRGETQYF
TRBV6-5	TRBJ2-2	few	CASSPFGGELFF
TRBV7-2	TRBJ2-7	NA	CASSWDSYEQYF
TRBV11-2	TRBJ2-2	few	CASRPRARKNTGELFF
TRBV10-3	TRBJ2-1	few	CAISESALAGAEQFF
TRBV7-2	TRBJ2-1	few	CASSLVGTSGNNEQFF
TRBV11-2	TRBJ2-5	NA	CASSLDNGRETQYF
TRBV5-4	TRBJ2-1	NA	CASSSPGLAGSGIKDEQFF
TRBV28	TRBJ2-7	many	CASSRYEQYF
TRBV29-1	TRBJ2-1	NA	CSARPGAQNEQFF
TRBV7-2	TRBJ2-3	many	CASGFFTDTQYF
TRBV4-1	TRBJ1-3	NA	CASSQPLGPRVGNTIYF